Shown below are 13 T cell receptor beta chains from a single sample sequenced in a study of blood T cell repertoires in COVID-19. TCRdb's copy holds only in-frame clones and misses some; the assay was immunoSEQ multiplex PCR. The table shows 60,000 to 75,000 clones, with about 66% occurring only once. Input material: PBMCs or T cells enriched from blood (not recorded which). These receptors came from a woman in her sixties or seventies who had been exposed to COVID-19.

In this sample, this clone turned up once. The V call is TRBV5-1, the J call TRBJ2-5, with 7 bases aligning to TRBD2. After removal of 5 bases from V and 5 bases from J, the junction contained 15 bases not matched to a gene. The CDR3 covers 16 residues. CDR1 and CDR2 (germline): SGHRS, YFSETQ. CDR3 sequence: CASSSSSGNVRETQYF. Written as DNA, the CDR3 is TGCGCCAGCAGTTCATCTAGCGGAAACGTCAGGGAGACCCAGTACTTC.

This clone has only a few counts. The CDR3 protein is CASSEAVGRAVGTDTQYF. CDR3 coding DNA: TGTGCCAGCAGTGAAGCGGTGGGGCGCGCGGTCGGCACAGATACGCAGTATTTT. V and J are TRBV6-1 and TRBJ2-3; D is perhaps TRBD1 (5 bases). Trimming pared 0 bases from V and 1 base from J, leaving 17 bases between. Looked up from germline, CDR1 is MNHNS and CDR2 is SASEGT. The CDR3 sequence is 18 residues long.

This chain uses TRBV9 with TRBJ2-1, with 11 bases lining up with TRBD2. Per the germline V gene, CDR1 is SGDLS and CDR2 is YYNGEE. This CDR3 comprises 16 residues. Trimming took 0 bases from V and 9 from J; bases not matched to a gene: 8. DNA for the CDR3: TGTGCCAGCAGCGTAGTGGGGACTAGCGGTCAGGGTGAGCAGTTCTTC. This gives the protein CASSVVGTSGQGEQFF. Full variable domain (remainder filled in from reference TRBV9 and TRBJ2-1): DSGVTQTPKHLITATGQRVTLRCSPRSGDLSVYWYQQSLDQGLQFLIQYYNGEERAKGNILERFSAQQFPDLHSELNLSSLELGDSALYFCASSVVGTSGQGEQFFGPGTRLTVL.

This chain links TRBV18 with TRBJ1-5; no clear D. V gave up 3 bases and J gave up 2 bases, with 14 bases separating them. Germline V gene sequence: CDR1 KGHSH, CDR2 LQKENI. The CDR3 has 16 amino acids. This CDR3 reads CASSPVSSGGNQPQHF. DNA of the CDR3: TGTGCCAGCTCACCGGTGTCTAGCGGCGGCAATCAGCCCCAGCATTTT.

The chain links TRBV6-2 or TRBV6-3 to TRBJ2-7; 8 bases are shared with TRBD1. In germline, CDR1 is MNHEY, CDR2 SVGEGT. The CDR3 extends over 15 amino acids. Trimming cost V 4 bases and J 3 bases; bases outside gene matches: 8. The DNA of the CDR3 is TGTGCCAGCAGTTTCTATGGACAGGGAATCTACGAGCAGTACTTC. This encodes CASSFYGQGIYEQYF.

In this sample, this clone turned up a few times. J is TRBJ1-1 and V is TRBV9, with D unclear. Trimming left V 2 bases short and J 0 bases short, with 5 bases between. The CDR3 has 13 amino acids. The germline V gene has CDR1 SGDLS and CDR2 YYNGEE. CDR3 DNA: TGTGCCAGCAGCGTCTCAGTGAACACTGAAGCTTTCTTT. This gives the protein CASSVSVNTEAFF. The full variable domain, its missing parts supplied by reference TRBV9 and TRBJ1-1, is DSGVTQTPKHLITATGQRVTLRCSPRSGDLSVYWYQQSLDQGLQFLIQYYNGEERAKGNILERFSAQQFPDLHSELNLSSLELGDSALYFCASSVSVNTEAFFGQGTRLTVV.

The chain has TRBV28 and TRBJ2-7; the match to TRBD1 covers 9 bases. V gave up 1 base and J gave up 2 bases; unmatched junction bases: 6. The CDR3 extends over 16 amino acids. Germline V gives CDR1 MDHEN, CDR2 SYDVKM. The CDR3 DNA reads as TGTGCCAGCAGTTTATATCCGGGACAGGGCGCCTACGAGCAGTACTTC. This translates into CASSLYPGQGAYEQYF.

This chain uses TRBV6-2 or TRBV6-3 with TRBJ2-7; 12 bases agree with TRBD2. CDR1 is MNHEY, CDR2 SVGEGT, per germline. CDR3 length: 17 residues. V was pared by 2 bases and J by 2 bases, with 7 bases of the junction left unmatched. The CDR3 nucleotides are TGTGCCAGCAGTTACACCTCCAGGACTAGCGGGGCCTACGAGCAGTACTTC. Its translation is CASSYTSRTSGAYEQYF.

The chain carries TRBV6-5 and TRBJ2-5; D might be TRBD2 (6 bases). CDR3 length equals 12 residues. Germline V CDR1 and CDR2: MNHEY, SVGAGI. Between the trimmed V and J ends, which lost 6 bases and 4 bases, there was a span of 9 bases. This CDR3 reads CASRRDPETQYF. Written as DNA, the CDR3 is TGTGCCAGCAGGCGGGACCCAGAGACCCAGTACTTC.

V gene TRBV19 combines with J gene TRBJ2-3; D call uncertain. CDR1 is LNHDA, CDR2 SQIVND, per germline (reference sequence). V was clipped by 5 bases and J by 1 base, with 13 bases between them. CDR3 length: 15 residues. CDR3 in amino acids: CASSLRAKRTDTQYF. CDR3 nucleotide sequence: TGTGCCAGTAGTCTTCGAGCGAAACGCACAGATACGCAGTATTTT.

This chain links TRBV7-8 with TRBJ2-1, with TRBD1 matching 7 bases. Trimming at V came to 9 bases and at J to 4 bases, leaving 6 bases not matched to a gene. Per germline, CDR1 SGHVS and CDR2 FQNEAQ. This CDR3 region has 13 residues. CDR3 loop: CASHRGEYNEQFF. CDR3 in DNA: TGTGCCAGTCACAGGGGTGAATACAATGAGCAGTTCTTC.

The chain combines TRBV2 with TRBJ1-4; TRBD1 aligns across 8 bases. CDR3 length equals 15 residues. V lost 7 bases to trimming and J lost 8 bases; unmatched junction nucleotides: 12. Germline lookup yields CDR1 SNHLY and CDR2 FYNNEI. CDR3 in amino acids: CASNLAQGAPEKLFF. CDR3 nucleotide sequence: TGTGCCAGCAATCTAGCGCAGGGGGCGCCGGAAAAACTGTTTTTT.

The chain combines TRBV3-1 (or the pseudogene TRBV3-2) with TRBJ2-7; D perhaps matches TRBD1 (6 bases). V shed 5 bases and J shed 6 bases, with 17 bases lying between them. The CDR3 consists of 14 residues. CDR1 LGHDT and CDR2 YNNKEL come from the germline V gene (reference sequence). CDR3 coding DNA: TGTGCCAGCAGCTCGAGGGGGTCCGCCTCCGAGCAGTACTTC. Translated, it gives CASSSRGSASEQYF.